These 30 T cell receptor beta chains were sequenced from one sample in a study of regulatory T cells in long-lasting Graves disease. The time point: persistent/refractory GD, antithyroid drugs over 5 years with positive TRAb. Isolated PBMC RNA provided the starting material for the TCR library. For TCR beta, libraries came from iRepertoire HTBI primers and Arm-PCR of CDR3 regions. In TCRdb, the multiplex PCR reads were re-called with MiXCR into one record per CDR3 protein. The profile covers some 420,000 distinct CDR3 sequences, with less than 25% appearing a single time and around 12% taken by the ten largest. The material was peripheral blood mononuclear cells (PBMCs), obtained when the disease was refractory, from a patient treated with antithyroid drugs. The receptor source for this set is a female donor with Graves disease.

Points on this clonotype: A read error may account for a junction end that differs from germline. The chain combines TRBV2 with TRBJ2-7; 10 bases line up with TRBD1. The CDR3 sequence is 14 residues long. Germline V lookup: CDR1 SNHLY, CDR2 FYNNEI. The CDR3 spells CASSVTGGEYEQHF. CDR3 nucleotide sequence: TGTGCCAGCAGCGTGACAGGGGGCGAGTACGAGCAGCACTTC.

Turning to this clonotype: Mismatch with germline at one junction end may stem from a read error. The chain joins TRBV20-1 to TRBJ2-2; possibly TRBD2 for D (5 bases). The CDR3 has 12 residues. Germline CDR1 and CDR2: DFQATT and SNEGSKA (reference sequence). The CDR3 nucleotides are TGCAGTCCCGAACGAAGGGCCGGGGAGCCGTTTTTT. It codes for CSPERRAGEPFF.

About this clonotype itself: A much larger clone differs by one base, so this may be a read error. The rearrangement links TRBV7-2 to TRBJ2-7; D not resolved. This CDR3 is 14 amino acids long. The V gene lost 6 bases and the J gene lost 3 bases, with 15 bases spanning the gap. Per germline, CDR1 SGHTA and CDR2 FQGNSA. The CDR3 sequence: CASSMRSFGYEQYF. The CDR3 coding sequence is TGTGCCAGCAGTATGAGGAGTTTCGGCTACGAGCAGTACTTC.

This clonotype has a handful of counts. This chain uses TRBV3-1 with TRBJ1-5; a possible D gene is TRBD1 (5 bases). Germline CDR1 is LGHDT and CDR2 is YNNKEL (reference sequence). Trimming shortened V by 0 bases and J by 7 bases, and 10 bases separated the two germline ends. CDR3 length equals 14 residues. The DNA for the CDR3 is TGTGCCAGCAGCCAAGATCGGGGGGAACAGCCCCAGCATTTT. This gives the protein CASSQDRGEQPQHF.

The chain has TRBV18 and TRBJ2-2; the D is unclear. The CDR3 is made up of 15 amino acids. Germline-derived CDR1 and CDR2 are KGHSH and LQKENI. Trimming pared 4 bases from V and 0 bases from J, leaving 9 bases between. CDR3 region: CASSQVGSNTGELFF. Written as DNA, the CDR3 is TGTGCCAGCTCACAGGTCGGATCGAACACCGGGGAGCTGTTTTTT.

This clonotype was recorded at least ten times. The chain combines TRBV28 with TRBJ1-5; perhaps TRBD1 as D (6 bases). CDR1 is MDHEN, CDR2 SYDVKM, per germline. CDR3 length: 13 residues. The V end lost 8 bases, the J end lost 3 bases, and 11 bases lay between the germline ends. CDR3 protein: CASEGQNNQPQHF. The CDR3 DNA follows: TGTGCCAGCGAAGGACAGAACAATCAGCCCCAGCATTTT. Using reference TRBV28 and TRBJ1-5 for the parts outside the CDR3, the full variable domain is DVKVTQSSRYLVKRTGEKVFLECVQDMDHENMFWYRQDPGLGLRLIYFSYDVKMKEKGDIPEGYSVSREKKERFSLILESASTNQTSMYLCASEGQNNQPQHFGDGTRLSIL.

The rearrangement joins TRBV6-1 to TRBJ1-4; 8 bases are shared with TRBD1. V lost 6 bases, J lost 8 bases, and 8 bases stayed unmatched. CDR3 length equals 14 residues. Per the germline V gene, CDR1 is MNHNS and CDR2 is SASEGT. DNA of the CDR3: TGTGCCAGCAGGGGGGACAGGAGGGAGGAAAAACTGTTTTTT. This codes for CASRGDRREEKLFF.

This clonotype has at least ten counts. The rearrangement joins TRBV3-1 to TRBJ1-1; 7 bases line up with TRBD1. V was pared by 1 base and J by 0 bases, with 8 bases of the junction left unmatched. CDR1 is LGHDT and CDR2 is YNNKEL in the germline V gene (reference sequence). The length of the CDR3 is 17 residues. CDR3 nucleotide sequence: TGTGCCAGCAGCCAAGGGTATGAGGGGGCAGTGAACACTGAAGCTTTCTTT. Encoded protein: CASSQGYEGAVNTEAFF.

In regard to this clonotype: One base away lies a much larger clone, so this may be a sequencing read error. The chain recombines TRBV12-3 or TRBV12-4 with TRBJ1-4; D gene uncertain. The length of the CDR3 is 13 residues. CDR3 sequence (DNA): TGTGCCGGCAGTTTAGTTAGGGCAGGCCGGCTGTTTTTT. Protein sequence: CAGSLVRAGRLFF.

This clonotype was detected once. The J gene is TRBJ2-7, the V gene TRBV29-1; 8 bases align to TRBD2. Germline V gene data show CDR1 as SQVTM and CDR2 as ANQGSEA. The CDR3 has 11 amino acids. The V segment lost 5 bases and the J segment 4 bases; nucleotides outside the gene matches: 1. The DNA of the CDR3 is TGCAGCGTTTCGGGGGGGTACGAGCAGTACTTC. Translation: CSVSGGYEQYF.

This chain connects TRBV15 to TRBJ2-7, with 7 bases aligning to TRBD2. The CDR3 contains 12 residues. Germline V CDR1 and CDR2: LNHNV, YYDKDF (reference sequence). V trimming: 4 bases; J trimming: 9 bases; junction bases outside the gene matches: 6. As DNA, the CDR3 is TGTGCCACCAGCACCTGGGGCGGGGGGCAGTACTTC. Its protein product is CATSTWGGGQYF.

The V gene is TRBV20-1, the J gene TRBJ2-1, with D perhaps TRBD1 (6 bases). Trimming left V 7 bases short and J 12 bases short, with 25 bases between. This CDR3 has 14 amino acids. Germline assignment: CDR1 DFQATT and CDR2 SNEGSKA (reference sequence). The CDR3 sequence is CSVRDTALGYGQFF. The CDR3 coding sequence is TGCAGTGTGAGGGACACCGCTTTAGGGTATGGGCAGTTCTTC.

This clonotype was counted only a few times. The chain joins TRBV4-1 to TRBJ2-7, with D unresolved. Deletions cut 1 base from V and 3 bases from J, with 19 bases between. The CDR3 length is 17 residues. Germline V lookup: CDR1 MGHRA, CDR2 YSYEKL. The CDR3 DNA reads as TGCGCCAGCAGCCAAGGCCCACAAGGGATAAAGAACTACGAGCAGTACTTC. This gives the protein CASSQGPQGIKNYEQYF.

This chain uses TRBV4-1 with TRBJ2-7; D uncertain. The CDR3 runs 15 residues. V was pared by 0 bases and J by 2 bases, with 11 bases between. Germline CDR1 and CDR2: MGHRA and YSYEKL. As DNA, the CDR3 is TGCGCCAGCAGCCAAGAGGGCGGCAGTACCTACGAGCAGTACTTC. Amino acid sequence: CASSQEGGSTYEQYF.

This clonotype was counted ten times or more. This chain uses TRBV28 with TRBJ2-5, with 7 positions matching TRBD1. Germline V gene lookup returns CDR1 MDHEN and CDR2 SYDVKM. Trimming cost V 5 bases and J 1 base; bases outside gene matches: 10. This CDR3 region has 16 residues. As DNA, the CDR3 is TGTGCCAGCAGTCTAAGACAGGGATTAGGCCAAGAGACCCAGTACTTC. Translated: CASSLRQGLGQETQYF.

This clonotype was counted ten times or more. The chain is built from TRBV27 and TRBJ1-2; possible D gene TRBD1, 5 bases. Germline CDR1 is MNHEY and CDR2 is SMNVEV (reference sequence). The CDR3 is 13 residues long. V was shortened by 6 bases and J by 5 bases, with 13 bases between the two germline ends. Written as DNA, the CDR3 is TGTGCCAGCAGGGAAGATCGGGGGTATGGCTACACCTTC. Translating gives CASREDRGYGYTF.

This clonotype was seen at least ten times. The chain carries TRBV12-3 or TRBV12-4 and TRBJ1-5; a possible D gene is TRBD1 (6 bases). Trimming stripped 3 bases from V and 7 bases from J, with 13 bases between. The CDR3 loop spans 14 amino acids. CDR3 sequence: CASSFTGRDQPQHF. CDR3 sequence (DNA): TGTGCCAGCAGTTTTACAGGGAGGGACCAGCCCCAGCATTTT.

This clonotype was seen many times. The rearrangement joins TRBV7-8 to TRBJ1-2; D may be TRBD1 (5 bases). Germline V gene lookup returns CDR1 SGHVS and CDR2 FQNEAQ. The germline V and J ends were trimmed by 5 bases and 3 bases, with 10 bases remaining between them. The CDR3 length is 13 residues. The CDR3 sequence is CASSPQGDYGYTF. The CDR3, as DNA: TGTGCCAGCAGCCCCCAGGGAGACTATGGCTACACCTTC.

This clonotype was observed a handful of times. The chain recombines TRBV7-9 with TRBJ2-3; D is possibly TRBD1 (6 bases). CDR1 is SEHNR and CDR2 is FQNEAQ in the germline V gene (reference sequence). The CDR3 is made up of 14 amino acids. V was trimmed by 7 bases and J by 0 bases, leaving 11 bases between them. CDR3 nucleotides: TGTGCCAGCAATTACGGACAGAGCACAGATACGCAGTATTTT. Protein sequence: CASNYGQSTDTQYF.

CDR3 nucleotides: TGTGCCAGCAGCAAAGAGGTCGGGGAGCTGTTTTTT. It is translated as CASSKEVGELFF. The chain carries TRBV7-9 and TRBJ2-2; D not certain. This CDR3 has 12 amino acids. V lost 5 bases to trimming and J lost 7 bases, with 8 bases between them. Germline values: CDR1 SEHNR, CDR2 FQNEAQ (reference sequence).

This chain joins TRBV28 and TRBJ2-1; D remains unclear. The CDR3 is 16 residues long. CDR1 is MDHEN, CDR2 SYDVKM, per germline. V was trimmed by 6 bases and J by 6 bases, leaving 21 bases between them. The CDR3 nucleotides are TGTGCCAGCAGCCCGCCCGCCGCGGTGCTACGCAATGAGCAGTTCTTC. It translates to CASSPPAAVLRNEQFF.

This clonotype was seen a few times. The CDR3 sequence: CASSLTTANNEKLFF. The DNA of the CDR3 is TGTGCCAGCAGTTTAACTACGGCGAATAATGAAAAACTGTTTTTT. J is TRBJ1-4 and V is TRBV12-3 or TRBV12-4; D is ambiguous. This CDR3 has 15 residues. Trimming stripped 2 bases from V and 4 bases from J, with 11 bases between.

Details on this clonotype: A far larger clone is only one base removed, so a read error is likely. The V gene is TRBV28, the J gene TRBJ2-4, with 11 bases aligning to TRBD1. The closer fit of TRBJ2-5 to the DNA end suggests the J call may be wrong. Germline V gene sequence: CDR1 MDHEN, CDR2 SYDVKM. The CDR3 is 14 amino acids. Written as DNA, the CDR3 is TGTGCCAGCAGGGGACAGGGGGGGGAAGAGACCCAGTACTTC. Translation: CASRGQGGEETQYF.

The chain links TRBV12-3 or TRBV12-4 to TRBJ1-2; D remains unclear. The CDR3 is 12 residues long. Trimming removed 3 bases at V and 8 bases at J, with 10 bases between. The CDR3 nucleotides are TGTGCCAGCAGTTTCCTTCGAGGCGGCTACACCTTC. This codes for CASSFLRGGYTF.

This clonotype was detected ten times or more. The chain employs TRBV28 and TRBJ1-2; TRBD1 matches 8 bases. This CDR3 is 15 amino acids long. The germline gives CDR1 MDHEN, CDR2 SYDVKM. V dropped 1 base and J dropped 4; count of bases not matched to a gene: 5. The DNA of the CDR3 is TGTGCCAGCAGTTTATCCCCACAGGGGGGCTATGGCTACACCTTC. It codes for CASSLSPQGGYGYTF.

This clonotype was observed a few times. The CDR3 coding sequence is TGCGCCAGCAGCTACCAGGGGACAGGGTTGGATTCACCCCTCCACTTT. The encoded protein is CASSYQGTGLDSPLHF. V gene TRBV5-1 combines with J gene TRBJ1-6; 9 nucleotides align to TRBD1. Trimming took 3 bases from V and 8 from J; bases not matched to a gene: 9. The length of the CDR3 is 16 residues. Germline CDR1 reads SGHRS; CDR2 reads YFSETQ.

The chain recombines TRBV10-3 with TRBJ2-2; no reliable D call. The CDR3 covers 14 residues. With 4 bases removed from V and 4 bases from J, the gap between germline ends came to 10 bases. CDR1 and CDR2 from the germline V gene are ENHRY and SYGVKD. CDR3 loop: CAISADMGTGELFF. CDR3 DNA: TGTGCCATCAGTGCAGACATGGGCACCGGGGAGCTGTTTTTT.

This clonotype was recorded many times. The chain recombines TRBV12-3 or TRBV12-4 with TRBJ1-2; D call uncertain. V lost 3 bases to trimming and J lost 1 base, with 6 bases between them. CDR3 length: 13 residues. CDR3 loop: CASSLDLNYGYTF. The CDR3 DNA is TGTGCCAGCAGTTTGGACCTTAACTATGGCTACACCTTC.

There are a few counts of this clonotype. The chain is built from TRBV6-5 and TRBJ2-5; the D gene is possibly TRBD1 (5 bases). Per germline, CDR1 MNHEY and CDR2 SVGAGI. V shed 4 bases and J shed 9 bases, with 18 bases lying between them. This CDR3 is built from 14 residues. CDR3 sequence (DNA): TGTGCCAGCAGTTCCACCACTACCCTCAGGGCCCAGTACTTC. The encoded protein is CASSSTTTLRAQYF.

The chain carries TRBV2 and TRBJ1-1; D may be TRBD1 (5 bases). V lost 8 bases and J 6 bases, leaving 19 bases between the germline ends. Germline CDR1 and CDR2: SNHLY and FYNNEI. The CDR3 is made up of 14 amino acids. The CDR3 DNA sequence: TGTGCCAGCCTCCGGGGGGGAGTCACTTCTGAAGCTTTCTTT. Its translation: CASLRGGVTSEAFF.